This T cell receptor (beta chain) emerged from a study of T-cell reconstitution after alpha-beta-depleted transplantation in children listed by TCRdb under 2016. For the study in its entirety: The study quantitatively tracked T-cell immune reconstitution after TCRalphabeta/CD19-depleted allogeneic hematopoietic cell transplantation in children using TCR repertoire profiling.

The CDR3 measures 13 amino acids from cysteine to phenylalanine. The entry retains the CDR3 DNA only, 39 bases that are in frame from base 1. V is cut back by 6 bases and J by 3 bases, with 2 bases in the junction unmatched. The germline V gene (reference sequence) provides CDR1 DFQATT and CDR2 SNEGSKA. This clonotype was counted between two and nine times. Its antigen remains unidentified. Base-call qualities are not available, and no considerably larger clone is one nucleotide away. Preparation of the library involved PCR. Instrument on record: Illumina HiSeq 2500. TCR libraries were prepared with molecular barcoding, using unique molecular identifiers to normalize TCRbeta repertoire quantification. TCRdb's own reprocessing of the public reads used fastp at Q25 and MiXCR and kept productive beta chains. One record per CDR3 amino acid sequence lists the most common genes and DNA. The sample profile shows about 130,000 distinct CDR3 sequences; roughly 10% of them were found once. Of the sample, under 30% is held by the ten largest clones.

The meaning of the sample's treatment or condition label: allogeneic hematopoietic cell transplantation with graft depleted of TCRalphabeta T cells and CD19 B cells. TCRalphabeta/CD19-depleted allogeneic hematopoietic cell grafts were given to the transplant recipients, all of whom were children. Summary of the overall study and its limitations: The apparently early recovery of alphabetaT-cell counts about two months after transplant reportedly depended on only several hundred rapidly expanded clones that came from non-depleted graft cells. Over subsequent months, a decline in hyperexpanded clone frequencies was noted, and after one year, T-cell counts and TCRbeta diversity were mostly ascribed to newly produced T cells. In some patients, the high TCRbeta diversity seen at day 60 was put down to recipient T cells and intrathymic progenitors that had survived conditioning.

The origin of this receptor is a girl under two years old who had a stem cell transplant for combined immunodeficiency, so the T cells may come from the graft donor. The specimen was PBMCs, mostly from graft donor cells, collected 180 days after TCRalphabeta/CD19-depleted stem cell transplant. The receptor chain draws on TRBV20-1 and TRBJ2-1; 10 nucleotides in the junction match TRBD2. The DNA sequence is given as TGCAGTGCCCTAGCGGGAGTCTACAATGAGCAGTTCTTC. Its product reads: CSALAGVYNEQFF.